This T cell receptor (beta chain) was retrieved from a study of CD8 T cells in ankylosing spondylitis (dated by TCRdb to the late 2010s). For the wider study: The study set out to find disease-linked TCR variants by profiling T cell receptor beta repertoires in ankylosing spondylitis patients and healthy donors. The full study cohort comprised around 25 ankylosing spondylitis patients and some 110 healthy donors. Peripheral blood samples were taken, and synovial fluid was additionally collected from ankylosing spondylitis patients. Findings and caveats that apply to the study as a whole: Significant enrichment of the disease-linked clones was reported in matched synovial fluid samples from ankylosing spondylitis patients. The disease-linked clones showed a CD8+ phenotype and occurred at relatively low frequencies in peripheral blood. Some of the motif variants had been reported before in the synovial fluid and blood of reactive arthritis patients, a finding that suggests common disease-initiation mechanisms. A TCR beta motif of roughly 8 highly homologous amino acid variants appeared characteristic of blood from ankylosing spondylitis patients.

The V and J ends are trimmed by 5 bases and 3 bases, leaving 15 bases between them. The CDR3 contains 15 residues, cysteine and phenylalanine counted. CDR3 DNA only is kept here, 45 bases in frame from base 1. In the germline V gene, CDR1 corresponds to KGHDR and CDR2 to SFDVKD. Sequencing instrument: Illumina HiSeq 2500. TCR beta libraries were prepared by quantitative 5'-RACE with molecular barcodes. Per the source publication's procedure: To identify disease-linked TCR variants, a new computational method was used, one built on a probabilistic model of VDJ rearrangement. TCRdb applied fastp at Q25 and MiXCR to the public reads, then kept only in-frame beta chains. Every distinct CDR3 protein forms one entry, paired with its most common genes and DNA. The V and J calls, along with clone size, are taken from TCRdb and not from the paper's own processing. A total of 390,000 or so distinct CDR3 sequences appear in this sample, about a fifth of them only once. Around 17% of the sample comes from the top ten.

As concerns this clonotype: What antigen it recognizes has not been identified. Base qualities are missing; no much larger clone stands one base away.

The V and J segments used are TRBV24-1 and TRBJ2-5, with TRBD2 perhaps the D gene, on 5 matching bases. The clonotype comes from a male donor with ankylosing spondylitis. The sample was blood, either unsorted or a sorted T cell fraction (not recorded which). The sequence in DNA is TGTGCCACCAGTGGGTGGAGCGGTGGGGAAGAGACCCAGTACTTC. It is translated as CATSGWSGGEETQYF.